This paragraph reports one T cell receptor beta chain. It lacks a known antigen. Base qualities are not recorded, but no much larger clone differs from it by a single base. This sample is drawn from a study of shared clonotypes between healthy human individuals (dated by TCRdb to 2020 to 2022). For the study in its entirety: A couple of women and a few men aged 18 to 49 years were included in the cohort. Blood TCR repertoires of about 5 healthy adults were deeply sequenced to estimate repertoire size and the extent of clonotype sharing between individuals. To increase sequencing depth and limit assay-specific biases, TCR repertoire library preparation and sequencing were carried out by different laboratories using diverse techniques. For each donor, three plates each were used for CD4 naive and CD4 memory, two plates were used for CD8 naive, and one plate was used for CD8 memory. Leukapheresis yielded between about 0.8 and 8.9 billion PBMCs per donor. Study-level results and caveats: Higher generation probabilities were observed for clonotypes shared by all four sorted-subset donors than for non-shared clonotypes. The genetic and exposure-history diversity represented was limited by the small number of donors. Sampling was restricted to blood, and TCR repertoires in tissue are likely to differ from TCR repertoires in blood. Even with the large sequencing depth, rarefaction of the sorted-subset datasets indicated that sequencing was incomplete. Pairwise subsampling indicated that sequencing depth was expected to affect the degree of clonotype sharing among donors. Naive subsets generally had larger estimated clonotype richness than memory subsets. Approximately 5% of naive CD4, 3.5% of naive CD8, 2% to 2.5% of memory CD4, and around 0.4% of memory CD8 clonotypes were shared across several donors.

Using the deep immunoSEQ assay, multiplex PCR amplified TCR CDR3 regions from genomic DNA. Extracted genomic DNA from each cell subset was distributed evenly across all wells of several immunoSEQ 96-well plates, and each plate was treated as a replicate. For sorted subsets, approximately 200 ng of genomic DNA, equivalent to some 30,000 T cell genomes, went into each replicate PCR. Purified libraries were measured with a Qubit 3.0 fluorometer, size-checked on a Bioanalyzer 2100, and measured again with the KAPA Library Quantification kit. A separate single-read 150-cycle Illumina NextSeq 550 flow cell was used to sequence each immunoSEQ 96-well plate. On the authors' methods: Because the immunoSEQ output held only junctional sequences and lacked quality scores, the filtering could not match the filtering applied to full-length reads. Sequences were annotated with PyIR, a Python wrapper for IgBLAST v1.9, and V/J genes and CDR3 were assigned using IMGT germline references. Reads were removed for weak V/J assignments (E-value above 1e-6), missing CDR3, stop codons, out-of-frame junctions, or ambiguous translated residues. V3J clonotypes were defined by identical inferred V gene, J gene, and CDR3 amino acid sequence. To compute the percentage overlap between repertoires, the number of shared unique clonotypes was divided by the size of the smaller repertoire. Three approaches were used to assess repertoire richness: RTK rarefaction, the Chao1 estimator, and Recon v2.1 estimates of unobserved clonotypes. For all TCRbeta clonotypes obtained by the gDNA method from a handful of donors, generation probabilities were computed with OLGA. TCRdb took this table from immuneACCESS and kept in-frame rearrangements with V and J called. Such tables lack part of the clones; where checked against another copy, unresolved V genes explain under half of the gap, and the rest is unexplained. V, J and clone size are taken as reported in that table, and D and trimming were inferred from the DNA itself. The sample records 2,100,000 or so clones, under 97% of which are singletons. The ten top clones hold around 0.13% of the sample.

Healthy HIV-negative adults with no recently reported acute infections or vaccinations were included as donors. Only Caucasian adults living in Nashville, Tennessee, USA were represented among the donors. Magnetic negative selection was used to enrich CD4+ T cells, after which naive cells were positively selected on CD45RA and the negative fraction became the memory subset. After blood collection by leukapheresis, PBMCs were isolated using Ficoll-Histopaque density gradient centrifugation and then cryopreserved in the vapor phase of liquid nitrogen. Analytical flow cytometry was used to check the purity and quantity of each magnetically sorted T cell population. From each sorted fraction, genomic DNA was isolated and quantified by UV absorbance on a Nanodrop 2000c. The material sequenced was naive CD4+ T cells sorted from blood. The sample's cell subset or site label, decoded: CD45RA+ positively selected. The clonotype comes from a man in his late teens or twenties in good health.

The DNA reads TGCGCCAGCAGCCACCCACGGGACGGGACAAACATTCAGTACTTC. Its translation reads: CASSHPRDGTNIQYF. Here the chain combines TRBV5-1 and TRBJ2-4; the D gene assignment is perhaps TRBD1 or TRBD2, with each matching 5 bases. The CDR3 covers 15 residues, taking in both the cysteine and the phenylalanine. Of the read, only the CDR3 DNA is kept; its 45 bases are in frame from base 1. Via the germline V gene, CDR1 is SGHRS and CDR2 YFSETQ. V is reduced by 4 bases and J by 6 bases, leaving a spacing of 17 bases between them.